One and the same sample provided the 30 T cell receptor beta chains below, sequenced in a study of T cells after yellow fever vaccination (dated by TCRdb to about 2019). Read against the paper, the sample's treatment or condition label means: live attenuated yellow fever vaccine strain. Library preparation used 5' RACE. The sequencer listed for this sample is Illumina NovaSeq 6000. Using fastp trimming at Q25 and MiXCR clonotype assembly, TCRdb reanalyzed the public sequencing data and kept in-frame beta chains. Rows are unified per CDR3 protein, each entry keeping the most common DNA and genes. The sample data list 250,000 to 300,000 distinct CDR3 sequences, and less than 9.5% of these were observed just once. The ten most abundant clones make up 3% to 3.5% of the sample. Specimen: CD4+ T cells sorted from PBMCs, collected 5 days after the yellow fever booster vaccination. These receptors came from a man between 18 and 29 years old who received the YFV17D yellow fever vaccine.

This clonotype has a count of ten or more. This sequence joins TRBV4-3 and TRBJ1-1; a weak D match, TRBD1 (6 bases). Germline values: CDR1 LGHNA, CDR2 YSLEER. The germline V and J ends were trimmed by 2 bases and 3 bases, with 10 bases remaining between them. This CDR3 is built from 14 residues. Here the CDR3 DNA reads TGCGCCAGCAGCCAACCAGGGGCGGACACTGAAGCTTTCTTT. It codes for CASSQPGADTEAFF.

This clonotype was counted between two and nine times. The DNA of the CDR3 is TGTGCCAGCAGTCCCCGGGCTTCCTTCTATGGCTACACCTTC. This translates into CASSPRASFYGYTF. The V gene is TRBV28, the J gene TRBJ1-2, with D uncertain. The V and J ends lost 5 bases and 4 bases respectively, with 14 bases between them. The CDR3 consists of 14 residues. The V gene's germline CDR1 is MDHEN and CDR2 SYDVKM.

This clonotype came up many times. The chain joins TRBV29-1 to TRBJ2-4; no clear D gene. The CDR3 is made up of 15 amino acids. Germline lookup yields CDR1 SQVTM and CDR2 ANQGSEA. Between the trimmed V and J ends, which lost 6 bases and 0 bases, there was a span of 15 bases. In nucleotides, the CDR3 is TGCAGCGTGACCCCCGTCCTGGGAGCCAAAAACATTCAGTACTTC. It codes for CSVTPVLGAKNIQYF.

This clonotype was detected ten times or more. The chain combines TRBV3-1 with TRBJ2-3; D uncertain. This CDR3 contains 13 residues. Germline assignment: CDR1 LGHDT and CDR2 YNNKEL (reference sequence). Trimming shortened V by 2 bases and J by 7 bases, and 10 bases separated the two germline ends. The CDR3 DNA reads TGTGCCAGCAGCCAATTCGTCGGCAATACGCAGTATTTT. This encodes CASSQFVGNTQYF.

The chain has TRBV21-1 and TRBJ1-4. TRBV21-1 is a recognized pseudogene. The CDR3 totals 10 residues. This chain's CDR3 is CASNSIQLFF. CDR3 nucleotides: TGTGCCAGCAATTCGATCCAACTGTTTTTT.

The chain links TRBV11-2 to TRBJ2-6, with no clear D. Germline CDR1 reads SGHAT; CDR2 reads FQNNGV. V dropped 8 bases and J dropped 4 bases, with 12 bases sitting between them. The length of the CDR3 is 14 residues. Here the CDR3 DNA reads TGTGCCAGCTTTTGGGTGGCCGGGGCCAACGTCCTGACTTTC. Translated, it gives CASFWVAGANVLTF.

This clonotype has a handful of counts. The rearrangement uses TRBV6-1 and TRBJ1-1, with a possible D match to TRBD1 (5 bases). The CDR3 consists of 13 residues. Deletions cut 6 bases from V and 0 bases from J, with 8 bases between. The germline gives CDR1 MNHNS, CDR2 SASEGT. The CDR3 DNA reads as TGTGCCAGCAGGGACATATTGAACACTGAAGCTTTCTTT. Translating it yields CASRDILNTEAFF.

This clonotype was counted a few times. CDR3: CASSLDSRYGYTF. In DNA form, the CDR3 reads TGTGCCAGCAGTCTAGACAGTCGTTATGGCTACACCTTC. This chain uses TRBV6-5 with TRBJ1-2, with TRBD1 as a possible D gene (5 bases). CDR1 and CDR2 from the germline V gene are MNHEY and SVGAGI. The CDR3 has 13 amino acids. V was pared by 5 bases and J by 5 bases, with 12 bases between.

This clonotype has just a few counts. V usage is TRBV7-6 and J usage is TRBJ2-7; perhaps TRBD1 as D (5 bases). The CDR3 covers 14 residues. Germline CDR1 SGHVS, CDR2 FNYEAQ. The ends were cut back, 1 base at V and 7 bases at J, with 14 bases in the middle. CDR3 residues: CASSLDVRAGEQYF. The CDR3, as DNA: TGTGCCAGCAGCTTAGACGTTAGGGCAGGGGAGCAGTACTTC.

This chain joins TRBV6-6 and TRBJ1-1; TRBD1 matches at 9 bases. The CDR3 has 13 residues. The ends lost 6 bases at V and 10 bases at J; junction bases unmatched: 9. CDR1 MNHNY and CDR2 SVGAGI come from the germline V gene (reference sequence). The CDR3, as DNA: TGTGCCAGCAGCCTTCCACAGGGGGCACGAGCTTTCTTT. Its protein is CASSLPQGARAFF.

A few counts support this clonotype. CDR3 region: CASSVGPGRGSYNEQFF. In DNA, the CDR3 is TGTGCCAGCAGCGTAGGTCCTGGCCGAGGGTCCTACAATGAGCAGTTCTTC. The chain combines TRBV9 with TRBJ2-1, with D possibly TRBD2 on 5 matching bases. V lost 0 bases, J lost 1 base, and 14 bases lay in between. The germline V gene encodes CDR1 SGDLS and CDR2 YYNGEE. This CDR3 is built from 17 residues.

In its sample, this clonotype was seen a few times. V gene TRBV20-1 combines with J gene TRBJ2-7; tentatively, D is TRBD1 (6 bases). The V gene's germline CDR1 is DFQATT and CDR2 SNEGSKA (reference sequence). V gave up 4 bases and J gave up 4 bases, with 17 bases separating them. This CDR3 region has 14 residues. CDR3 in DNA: TGCAGTGCTACACAGGGCGGAGGTTGGTACGAGCAGTACGTC. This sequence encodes CSATQGGGWYEQYV.

The CDR3 loop is CASSQRTGGADTQYF. For the CDR3, the DNA is TGTGCCAGCAGTCAACGGACAGGGGGCGCAGATACGCAGTATTTT. The rearrangement uses TRBV2 and TRBJ2-3, with TRBD1 identical over 11 bases. Germline trimming cut 5 bases from V and 4 bases from J; bases unmatched to any gene: 5. Germline assignment: CDR1 SNHLY and CDR2 FYNNEI. This CDR3 is built from 15 residues.

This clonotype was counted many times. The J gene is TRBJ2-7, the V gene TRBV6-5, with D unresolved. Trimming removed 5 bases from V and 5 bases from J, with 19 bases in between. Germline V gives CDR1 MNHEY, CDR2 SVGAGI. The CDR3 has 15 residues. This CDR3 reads CASSPRGDPNDEQYV. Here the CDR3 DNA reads TGTGCCAGCAGTCCCCGAGGCGATCCTAATGACGAGCAGTACGTC.

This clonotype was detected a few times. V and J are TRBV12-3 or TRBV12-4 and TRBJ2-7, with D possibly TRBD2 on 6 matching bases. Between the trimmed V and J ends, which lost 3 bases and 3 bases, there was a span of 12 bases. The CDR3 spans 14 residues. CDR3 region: CASSFRGLRYEQYF. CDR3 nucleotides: TGTGCCAGCAGTTTTAGGGGACTCCGCTACGAGCAGTACTTC.

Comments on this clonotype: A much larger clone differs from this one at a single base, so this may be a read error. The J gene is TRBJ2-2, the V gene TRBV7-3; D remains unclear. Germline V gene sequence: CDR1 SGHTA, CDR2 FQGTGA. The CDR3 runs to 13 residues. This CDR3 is CASSLGYTWELFF. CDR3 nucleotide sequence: TGTGCCAGCAGCCTCGGGTACACCTGGGAGCTGTTTTTT.

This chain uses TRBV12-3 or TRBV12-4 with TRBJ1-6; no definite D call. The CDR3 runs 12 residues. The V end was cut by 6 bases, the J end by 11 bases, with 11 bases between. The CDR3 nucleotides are TGTGCCAGCAGCCCCGGTTCTGCACCCCTCCACTTT. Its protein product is CASSPGSAPLHF.

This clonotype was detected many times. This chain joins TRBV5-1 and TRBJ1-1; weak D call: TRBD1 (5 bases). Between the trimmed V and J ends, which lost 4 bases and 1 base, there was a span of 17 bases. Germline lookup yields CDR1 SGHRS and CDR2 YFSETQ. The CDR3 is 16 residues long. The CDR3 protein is CASSPGGGFTNTEAFF. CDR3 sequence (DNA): TGCGCCAGCAGCCCGGGGGGTGGGTTTACGAACACTGAAGCTTTCTTT.

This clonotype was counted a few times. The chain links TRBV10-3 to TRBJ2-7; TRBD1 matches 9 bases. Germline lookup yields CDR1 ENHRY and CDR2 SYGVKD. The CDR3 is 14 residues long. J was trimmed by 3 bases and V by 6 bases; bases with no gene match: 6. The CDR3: CAIRATGGSYEQYV. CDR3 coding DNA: TGTGCCATCAGGGCGACAGGGGGTAGCTACGAGCAGTACGTC.

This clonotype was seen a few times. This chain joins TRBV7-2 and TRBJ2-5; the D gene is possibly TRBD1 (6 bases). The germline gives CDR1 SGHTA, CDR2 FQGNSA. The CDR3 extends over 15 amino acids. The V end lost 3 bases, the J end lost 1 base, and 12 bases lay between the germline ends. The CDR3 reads CASSFQGLLQETQYF. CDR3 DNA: TGTGCCAGCAGCTTCCAGGGGCTGCTCCAAGAGACCCAGTACTTC.

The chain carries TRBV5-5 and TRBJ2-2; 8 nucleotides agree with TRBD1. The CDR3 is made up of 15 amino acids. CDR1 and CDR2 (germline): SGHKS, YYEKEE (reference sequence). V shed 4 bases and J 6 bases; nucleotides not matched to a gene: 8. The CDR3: CASSQGAPGSGELFF. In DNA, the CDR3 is TGTGCCAGCAGCCAGGGGGCTCCAGGCTCCGGGGAGCTGTTTTTT.

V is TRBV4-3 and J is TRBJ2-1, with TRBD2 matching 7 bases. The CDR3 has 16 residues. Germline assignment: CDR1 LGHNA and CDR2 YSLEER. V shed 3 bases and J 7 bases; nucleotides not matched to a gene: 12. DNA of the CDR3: TGCGCCAGCAGCCACGAAGCGGGGCTCCCTTGGAATGAGCAGTTCTTC. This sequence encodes CASSHEAGLPWNEQFF.

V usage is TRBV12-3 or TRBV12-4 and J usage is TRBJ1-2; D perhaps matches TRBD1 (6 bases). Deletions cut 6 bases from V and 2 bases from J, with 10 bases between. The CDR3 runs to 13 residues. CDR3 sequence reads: CASRGTGNYGYTF. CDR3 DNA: TGTGCCAGCAGGGGAACAGGGAACTATGGCTACACCTTC.

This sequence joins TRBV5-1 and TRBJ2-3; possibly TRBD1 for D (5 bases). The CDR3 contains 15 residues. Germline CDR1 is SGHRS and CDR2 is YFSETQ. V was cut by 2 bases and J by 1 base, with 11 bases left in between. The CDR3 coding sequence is TGCGCCAGCAGCTTAACTGGGGCACGCACAGATACGCAGTATTTT. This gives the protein CASSLTGARTDTQYF.

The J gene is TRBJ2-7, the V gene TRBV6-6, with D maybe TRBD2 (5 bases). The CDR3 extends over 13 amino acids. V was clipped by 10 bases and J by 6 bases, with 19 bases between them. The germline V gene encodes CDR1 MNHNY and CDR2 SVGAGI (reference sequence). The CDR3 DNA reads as TGTGCCACCAACGGGGTTACTACGGGCGAGCAGTACGTC. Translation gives CATNGVTTGEQYV.

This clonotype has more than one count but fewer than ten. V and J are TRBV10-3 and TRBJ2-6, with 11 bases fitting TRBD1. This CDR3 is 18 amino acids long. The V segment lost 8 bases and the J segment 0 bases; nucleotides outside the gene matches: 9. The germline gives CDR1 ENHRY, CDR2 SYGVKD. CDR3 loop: CAILPGQGDSSGANVLTF. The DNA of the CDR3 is TGTGCCATCTTACCGGGACAGGGGGATAGCTCTGGGGCCAACGTCCTGACTTTC.

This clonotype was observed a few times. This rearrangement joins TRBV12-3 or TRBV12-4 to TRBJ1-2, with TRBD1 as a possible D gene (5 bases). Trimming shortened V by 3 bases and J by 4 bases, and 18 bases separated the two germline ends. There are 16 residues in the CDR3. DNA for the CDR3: TGTGCCAGCAGTTTGAGGGGCCCAGAATCCTTCTATGGCTACACCTTC. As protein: CASSLRGPESFYGYTF.

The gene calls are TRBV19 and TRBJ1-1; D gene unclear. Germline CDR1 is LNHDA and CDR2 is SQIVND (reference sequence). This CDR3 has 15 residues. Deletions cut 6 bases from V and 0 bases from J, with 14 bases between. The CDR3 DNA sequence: TGTGCCAGTAGCCGTTTTGTTGGCGTGAACACTGAAGCTTTCTTT. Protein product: CASSRFVGVNTEAFF.

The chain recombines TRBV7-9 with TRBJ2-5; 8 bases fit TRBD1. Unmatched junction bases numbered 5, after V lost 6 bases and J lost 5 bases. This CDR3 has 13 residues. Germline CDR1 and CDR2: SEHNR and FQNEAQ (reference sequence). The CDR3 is CASSFRGLETQYF. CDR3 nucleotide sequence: TGTGCCAGCAGTTTCAGGGGGCTTGAGACCCAGTACTTC.

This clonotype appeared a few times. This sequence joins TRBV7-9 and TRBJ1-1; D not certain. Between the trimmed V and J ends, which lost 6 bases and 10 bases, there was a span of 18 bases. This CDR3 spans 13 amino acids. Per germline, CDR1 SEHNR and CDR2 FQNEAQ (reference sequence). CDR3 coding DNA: TGTGCCAGCAGGGCAGTGGCTGAACCGGGAGCTTTCTTT. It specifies CASRAVAEPGAFF. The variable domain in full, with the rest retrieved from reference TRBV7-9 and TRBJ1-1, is DTGVSQNPRHKITKRGQNVTFRCDPISEHNRLYWYRQTLGQGPEFLTYFQNEAQLEKSRLLSDRFSAERPKGSFSTLEIQRTEQGDSAMYLCASRAVAEPGAFFGQGTRLTVV.